The rows below give T cell receptor beta chains drawn from one sample of a study of T cell changes during pregnancy in multiple sclerosis. Clones were sequenced by immunoSEQ multiplex PCR, and TCRdb holds only the in-frame ones, with some missing. The sample contains tens of thousands of clones, 90% of which appear only once. Sequences were derived from peripheral blood, sampled after pregnancy. These receptors came from a female donor in good health, enrolled as a control in a pregnancy study. Both conserved end residues are part of each CDR3. A D gene is named only where the DNA matches it firmly. Expanded clones are given a class, and other clones once, few, many or no size at all.

abundance	v_gene	d_gene	j_gene	CDR3nt	CDR3aa
few	TRBV29-1	NA	TRBJ2-2	TGCAGCGTGGGGGCTCGTCCCACCGGGGAGCTGTTTTTT	CSVGARPTGELFF
NA	TRBV6-5	NA	TRBJ1-1	TGTGCCAGCAGTTCCACAAGGGGTGGATCGAACACTGAAGCTTTCTTT	CASSSTRGGSNTEAFF
NA	TRBV7-9	NA	TRBJ1-2	TGTGCCAGCAGACCGACAGGCACCTATGGCTACACCTTC	CASRPTGTYGYTF
NA	TRBV14	NA	TRBJ1-1	TGTGCCAGCAGCCAAGTAGGGGGGGGTTCTGAAGCTTTCTTT	CASSQVGGGSEAFF
NA	TRBV29-1	NA	TRBJ1-2	TGCAGCGTTGAAGATGGGAGGGGCAGTAGATTGGGATCCTATGGCTACACCTTC	CSVEDGRGSRLGSYGYTF
NA	TRBV19	NA	TRBJ1-5	TGTGCCAGTAGTGACGGACTCCTTAGCAATCAGCCCCAGCATTTT	CASSDGLLSNQPQHF
NA	TRBV9	NA	TRBJ1-1	TGTGCCAGCGGGGGGGGGAGAACGGAAGCTTTCTTT	CASGGGRTEAFF
once	TRBV6-5	TRBD1	TRBJ1-2	TGTGCCAGCAGTTACTCCACGCACGACAGGGATGGCTACACCTTC	CASSYSTHDRDGYTF
NA	TRBV14	NA	TRBJ1-4	TGTGCCAGCAGCCAAGCCGGGACAATCCAGGTAGGGATGTTTTTT	CASSQAGTIQVGMFF
NA	TRBV6-4	TRBD1	TRBJ2-2	TGTGCCAGCAGAACAGGGGGGAACACCGGGGAGCTGTTTTTT	CASRTGGNTGELFF
NA	TRBV4-1	NA	TRBJ1-2	TGCGCCAGCAGCCAAGATTTGTCCAGGTCCGGCTACACCTTC	CASSQDLSRSGYTF
NA	TRBV11-2	TRBD1	TRBJ1-2	TGTGCCAGCAGCTTACAGGGGGCAGCCTATGGCTACACCTTC	CASSLQGAAYGYTF
NA	TRBV4-3	NA	TRBJ2-5	TGCGCCAGCAGCCAAGACGGACGGGGTCCGGAGACCCAGTACTTC	CASSQDGRGPETQYF
NA	TRBV30	TRBD1	TRBJ1-6	TGTGCCTCAGGGACAGGGTATAATTCACCCCTCCACTTT	CASGTGYNSPLHF
NA	TRBV10-3	NA	TRBJ1-5	TGTGCCATCAGTGAGACAGGGAGGGAGCCCCAGCATTTT	CAISETGREPQHF
NA	TRBV5-1	TRBD2	TRBJ2-7	TGCGCCAGCAAAAGACTAGCGGATACCTACGAGCAGTACTTC	CASKRLADTYEQYF
NA	TRBV7-6	TRBD2	TRBJ2-5	TGTGCCAGCAGCTTAAGGGCGGGAGAAGAGACCCAGTACTTC	CASSLRAGEETQYF
NA	TRBV6-5	TRBD1	TRBJ1-2	TGTGCCAGCAGTCCGACAGGGAACTATGGCTACACCTTC	CASSPTGNYGYTF
NA	TRBV11-1	NA	TRBJ2-1	TGTGCCAGCAGCTTAGCGGAGGGAAAGGCTAATGAGCAGTTCTTC	CASSLAEGKANEQFF
NA	TRBV19	NA	TRBJ1-2	TGTGCCAGTAACCTTGAAGGGGATGGCTACACCTTC	CASNLEGDGYTF
NA	TRBV5-4	TRBD2	TRBJ2-7	TGTGCCAGCAGCCTGACCGGGACTACCTACGAGCAGTACTTC	CASSLTGTTYEQYF
NA	TRBV27	NA	TRBJ2-2	TGTGCCAGCAGTTTGGGCAATCCCACCGGGGAGCTGTTTTTT	CASSLGNPTGELFF
NA	TRBV5-1	TRBD1	TRBJ1-4	TGCGCCAGCAGCACGGGACAGACAACTAATGAAAAACTGTTTTTT	CASSTGQTTNEKLFF
NA	TRBV19	NA	TRBJ2-1	TGTGCCAGCAGACAGCAACCCAATGAGCAGTTCTTC	CASRQQPNEQFF
NA	TRBV9	NA	TRBJ1-3	TGTGCCAGCAGCGTAATGGGGCAGGGGCATTCTGGAAACACCATATATTTT	CASSVMGQGHSGNTIYF
NA	TRBV27	NA	TRBJ1-1	TGTGCCAGCAGTTTATCGAGGAACACTGAAGCTTTCTTT	CASSLSRNTEAFF